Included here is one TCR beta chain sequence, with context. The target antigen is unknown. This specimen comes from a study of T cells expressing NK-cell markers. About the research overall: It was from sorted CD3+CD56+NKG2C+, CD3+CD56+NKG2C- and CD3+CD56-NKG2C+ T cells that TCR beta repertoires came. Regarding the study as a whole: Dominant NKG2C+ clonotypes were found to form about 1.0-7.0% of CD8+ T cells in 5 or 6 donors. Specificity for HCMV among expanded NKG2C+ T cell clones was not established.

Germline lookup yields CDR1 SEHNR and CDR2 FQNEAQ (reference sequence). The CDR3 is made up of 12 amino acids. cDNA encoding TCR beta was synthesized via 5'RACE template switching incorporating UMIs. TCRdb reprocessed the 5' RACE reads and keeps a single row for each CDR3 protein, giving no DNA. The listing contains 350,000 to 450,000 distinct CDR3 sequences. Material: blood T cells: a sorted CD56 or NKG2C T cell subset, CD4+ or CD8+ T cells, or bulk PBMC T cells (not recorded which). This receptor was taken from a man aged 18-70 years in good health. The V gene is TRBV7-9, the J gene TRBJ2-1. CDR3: CASSFGLLEQFF.